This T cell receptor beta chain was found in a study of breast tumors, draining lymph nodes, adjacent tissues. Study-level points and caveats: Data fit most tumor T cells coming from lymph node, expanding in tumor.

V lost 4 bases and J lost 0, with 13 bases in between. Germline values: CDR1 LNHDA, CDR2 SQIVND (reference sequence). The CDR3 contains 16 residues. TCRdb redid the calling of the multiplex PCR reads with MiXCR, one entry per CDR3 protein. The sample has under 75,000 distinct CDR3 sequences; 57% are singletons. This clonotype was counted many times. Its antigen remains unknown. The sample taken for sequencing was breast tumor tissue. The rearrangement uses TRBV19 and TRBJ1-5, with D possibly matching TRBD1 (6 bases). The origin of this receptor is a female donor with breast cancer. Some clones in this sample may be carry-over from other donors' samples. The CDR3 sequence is CASSTDRQYSNQPQHF. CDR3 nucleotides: TGTGCCAGTAGTACGGACAGACAATATAGCAATCAGCCCCAGCATTTT.